This entry features one TCR beta chain sequence. Its antigen is undetermined. This likely stems from a read error, as it lies one base from a far larger clone. One entry per CDR3 protein, called by TCRdb with MiXCR from the reads. The repertoire holds fewer than 700,000 distinct CDR3 sequences, with 20% to 30% as singletons. Germline V gene data show CDR1 as SGHVS and CDR2 as FNYEAQ. The CDR3 is 13 residues long. The data originate from a study of T cell repertoires in cytomegalovirus infection. Study overall: The public TCR beta signatures pointed to both CMV infection and matching HLA type. General study points: HLA-C-restricted CMV-specific TCR beta clonotypes prevailed in the ex vivo response. Individuals carrying CMV plus the relevant HLA were identified by cumulative frequency of public TCR beta families.

V gene TRBV7-6 combines with J gene TRBJ1-2; D is undetermined. This clonotype was sampled from a human donor in good health (CMV status not recorded). Some clones in this sample may be carry-over from other donors' samples. Source material: CD8+ T cells from PBMCs. The CDR3 sequence is CVSSLTGNYGYTF. DNA of the CDR3: TGTGTCAGCAGCTTAACGGGAAACTATGGCTACACCTTC.